This TCR beta chain was sequenced during a study of early T cells in non-severe SARS-CoV-2 infection. One entry per CDR3 protein, called by TCRdb with MiXCR from the 5' RACE reads. This sample has more than 50,000 distinct CDR3 sequences, with 9.1% found just once. Germline CDR1 reads ENHRY; CDR2 reads SYGVKD. Trimming removed 5 bases from V and 1 base from J, with 10 bases in between. The length of the CDR3 is 14 residues. This chain links TRBV10-3 with TRBJ2-3; D is unresolved. This receptor was obtained from an adult who was a healthcare worker with PCR-confirmed SARS-CoV-2 infection or an uninfected control (not recorded which). Specimen: whole blood. CDR3 protein: CAISRFGRTDTQYF. CDR3 DNA sequence: TGTGCCATCAGTAGGTTCGGACGCACAGATACGCAGTATTTT.